Reported below is one T cell receptor (beta chain). Antigen unknown. The sample comes from a study of cytotoxic CD8 clonotypes in ibrutinib-treated CLL. The CDR3 is 12 amino acids. Germline CDR1 is MNHEY and CDR2 is SVGAGI. The V end lost 6 bases, the J end lost 8 bases, and 11 bases lay between the germline ends. The repertoire was sequenced with immunoSEQ multiplex PCR; TCRdb's copy has only in-frame clones and lacks some. The sample has about 250,000 clones; 60% to 75% are singletons. Study-level points and caveats: Patients had baseline clonality above age-matched healthy donors, and this clonality moved with circulating CD8+ T-cell counts. Elevated clonality accompanied ibrutinib response, with a return toward baseline values at progression. Timing of sampling differed between sustained-remission and progressing patients.

Source: PBMCs, taken after 24 months of ibrutinib treatment. The rearrangement joins TRBV6-5 to TRBJ2-1; no firm D call. This TCR derives from a human donor with chronic lymphocytic leukemia. CDR3 sequence reads: CASSLRWDEQFF. In DNA form, the CDR3 reads TGTGCCAGCAGCTTGCGGTGGGATGAGCAGTTCTTC.